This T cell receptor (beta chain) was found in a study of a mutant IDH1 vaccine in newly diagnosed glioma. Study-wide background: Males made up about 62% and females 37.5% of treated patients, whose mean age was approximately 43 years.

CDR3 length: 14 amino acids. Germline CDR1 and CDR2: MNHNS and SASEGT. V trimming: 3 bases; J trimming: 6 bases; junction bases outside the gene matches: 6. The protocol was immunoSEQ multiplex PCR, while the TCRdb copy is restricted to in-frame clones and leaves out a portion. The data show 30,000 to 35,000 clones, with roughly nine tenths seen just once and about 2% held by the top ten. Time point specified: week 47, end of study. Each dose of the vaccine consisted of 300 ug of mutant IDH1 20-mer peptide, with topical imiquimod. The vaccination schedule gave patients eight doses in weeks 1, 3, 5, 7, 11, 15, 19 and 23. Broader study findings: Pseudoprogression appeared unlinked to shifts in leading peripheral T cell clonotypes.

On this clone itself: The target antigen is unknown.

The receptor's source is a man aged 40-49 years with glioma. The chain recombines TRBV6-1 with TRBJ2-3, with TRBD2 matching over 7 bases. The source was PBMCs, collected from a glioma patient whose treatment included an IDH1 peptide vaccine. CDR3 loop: CASSDSGRVDTQYF. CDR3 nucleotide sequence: TGTGCCAGCAGTGATAGTGGGAGGGTGGATACGCAGTATTTT.